A single sample is the source of the 26 T cell receptor beta chains below, sequenced in a study of T cell repertoires in urothelial bladder cancer. Produced via immunoSEQ multiplex PCR; TCRdb's table is partial and in-frame only. There are 10,000 or so clones in the sample; 68% occur only once, and around 7% lies in the top ten. The sequenced material came from tumor-infiltrating cells from bladder cancer. Receptors were obtained from a human donor with a benign inflammatory bladder lesion.

The genes are TRBV6-5 and TRBJ1-2; 7 bases match TRBD1. CDR3 length: 14 amino acids. The germline CDR1 and CDR2 sequences are MNHEY and SVGAGI. The V and J ends lost 4 bases and 1 base, in that order; junction bases with no gene match: 3. Here the CDR3 reads CASSSGTVNYGYTF. The CDR3 DNA sequence: TGTGCCAGCAGTTCGGGGACAGTTAACTATGGCTACACCTTC.

This clone was observed a single time. The V gene is TRBV6-6, the J gene TRBJ2-3, with D possibly TRBD1 on 6 matching bases. Trimming took 6 bases from V and 4 from J, leaving 11 bases between them. This CDR3 has 13 residues. Germline V gene lookup returns CDR1 MNHNY and CDR2 SVGAGI (reference sequence). The CDR3 nucleotides are TGTGCCAGCAGCCCCGAGGGGGCAGATACGCAGTATTTT. It yields the protein CASSPEGADTQYF.

The V call is TRBV5-6, the J call TRBJ1-1; D is possibly TRBD1 (6 bases). The CDR3 sequence is 16 residues long. V was trimmed by 2 bases and J by 1 base, leaving 15 bases between them. CDR1 and CDR2 from the germline V gene are SGHDT and YYEEEE. CDR3 amino acids: CASSFVQGSGNTEAFF. The CDR3 nucleotides are TGTGCCAGCAGCTTTGTCCAGGGGTCTGGGAACACTGAAGCTTTCTTT.

This clone has only a few counts. J is TRBJ2-7 and V is TRBV29-1, with D uncertain. CDR1 SQVTM and CDR2 ANQGSEA come from the germline V gene. V was pared by 7 bases and J by 5 bases, with 6 bases between. The CDR3 is 9 residues long. The CDR3 region is CSGPHEQYF. Written as DNA, the CDR3 is TGCAGCGGCCCCCACGAGCAGTACTTC.

On this clone: A read error may account for a junction end that differs from germline. The chain has TRBV7-8 and TRBJ2-5; D uncertain. The CDR3 is 11 amino acids. Germline V gene lookup returns CDR1 SGHVS and CDR2 FQNEAQ. CDR3 in DNA: TGTGCCAGCAGCCCGCTAGAGGCCCAGTACTTC. Its protein product is CASSPLEAQYF.

V gene TRBV4-1 combines with J gene TRBJ2-3, with TRBD2 as a possible D gene (7 bases). CDR1 is MGHRA and CDR2 is YSYEKL in the germline V gene. Trimming took off 1 base at V and 4 bases at J, with 18 bases between the two ends. The CDR3 extends over 17 amino acids. The CDR3 nucleotides read TGCGCCAGCAGCCAAGGAGGGGGGGCCACTGGTTCAGATACGCAGTATTTT. It translates to CASSQGGGATGSDTQYF.

The chain combines TRBV5-6 with TRBJ1-6; D gene uncertain. Germline loops: CDR1 SGHDT, CDR2 YYEEEE. V lost 4 bases and J 10 bases, leaving 12 bases between the germline ends. This CDR3 spans 13 amino acids. This CDR3 is CASSKIDTSPLHF. The CDR3 region has the DNA TGTGCCAGCAGCAAAATCGACACGTCACCCCTCCACTTT.

In this sample, this clone turned up a few times. The chain combines TRBV5-1 with TRBJ2-2, with a weak D call TRBD2 (6 bases). Between the trimmed V and J ends, which lost 4 bases and 3 bases, there was a span of 7 bases. The V gene's germline CDR1 is SGHRS and CDR2 YFSETQ. The length of the CDR3 is 13 residues. The CDR3 DNA reads TGCGCCAGCAGCCGGAGGGACACCGGGGAGCTGTTTTTT. Amino acids: CASSRRDTGELFF.

By share, this clone counts as medium-sized (0.01 to 0.1%). The sample carries other DNA sequences with the same CDR3. The chain recombines TRBV7-3 with TRBJ2-2; no definite D call. Trimming pared 4 bases from V and 2 bases from J, leaving 11 bases between. Germline CDR1 is SGHTA and CDR2 is FQGTGA. The CDR3 contains 15 residues. The CDR3 loop reads CASSSTSVNTGELFF. The CDR3 coding sequence is TGTGCCAGCAGCTCGACTTCGGTTAACACCGGGGAGCTGTTTTTT.

Notes on this clone: One junction end disagrees with the germline gene, perhaps due to a read error. This chain links TRBV2 with TRBJ1-2, with 7 bases aligning to TRBD1. From germline, CDR1 is SNHLY and CDR2 FYNNEI. This CDR3 comprises 15 residues. The CDR3 region is CAGSQKTRTGYGYTF. The CDR3 nucleotides are TGTGCCGGCAGCCAAAAAACTAGGACAGGCTATGGCTACACCTTC.

V and J are TRBV2 and TRBJ2-7, with D perhaps matching TRBD2 (5 bases). Between the trimmed V and J ends, which lost 8 bases and 0 bases, there was a span of 11 bases. The germline V gene has CDR1 SNHLY and CDR2 FYNNEI. The CDR3 contains 13 residues. CDR3 coding DNA: TGTGCCAGCGCCTACGGACTCTCCTACGAGCAGTACTTC. It specifies CASAYGLSYEQYF.

V gene TRBV6-1 combines with J gene TRBJ1-1, with no clear D. Looked up from germline, CDR1 is MNHNS and CDR2 is SASEGT. This CDR3 has 14 residues. V lost 5 bases to trimming and J lost 4 bases, with 14 bases between them. Here the CDR3 reads CASSPLGRSTEAFF. The CDR3 DNA follows: TGTGCCAGCAGTCCCCTCGGACGCAGCACTGAAGCTTTCTTT.

This clone was seen only a few times. The V gene is TRBV6-5, the J gene TRBJ2-7; no clear D. CDR1 and CDR2 (germline): MNHEY, SVGAGI. Trimming shortened V by 2 bases and J by 0 bases, and 11 bases separated the two germline ends. The CDR3 covers 15 residues. CDR3 sequence: CASSYLPYPSYEQYF. The CDR3 DNA sequence: TGTGCCAGCAGTTACCTCCCATATCCCTCCTACGAGCAGTACTTC.

This clone was seen just once. CDR3 nucleotides: TGTGCCAGCAGCCCGGGTAGGGTTGAGCAGTTCTTC. This codes for CASSPGRVEQFF. This sequence joins TRBV5-6 and TRBJ2-1, with D unresolved. The V end was cut by 4 bases, the J end by 9 bases, with 11 bases between. Per germline, CDR1 SGHDT and CDR2 YYEEEE. The CDR3 length is 12 residues.

This rearrangement joins TRBV6-4 to TRBJ1-3; D gene unclear. Germline V gene lookup returns CDR1 MRHNA and CDR2 SNTAGT. V dropped 5 bases and J dropped 2 bases, with 7 bases sitting between them. This CDR3 spans 13 amino acids. The CDR3: CASSQEPGNTIYF. The CDR3 DNA reads as TGTGCCAGCAGTCAGGAGCCTGGAAACACCATATATTTT.

The rearrangement joins TRBV5-1 to TRBJ2-3; D is undetermined. The CDR3 is 16 amino acids. Germline V lookup: CDR1 SGHRS, CDR2 YFSETQ. The V end was cut by 3 bases, the J end by 2 bases, with 16 bases between. The CDR3: CASSSVFSKVTDTQYF. DNA of the CDR3: TGCGCCAGCAGCTCCGTATTCTCGAAGGTCACAGATACGCAGTATTTT.

To note about this clone: Other DNA sequences in this specimen translate into the identical CDR3. V usage is TRBV9 and J usage is TRBJ2-7; TRBD2 aligns across 8 bases. CDR3 length: 14 amino acids. The J segment lost 4 bases and the V segment lost 4 bases, leaving 7 bases of the junction unmatched. Germline CDR1 is SGDLS and CDR2 is YYNGEE. CDR3 DNA: TGTGCCAGCAGCCCGAGCGGGGGAAATTACGAGCAGTACTTC. Translation gives CASSPSGGNYEQYF.

On this clone: Sequence at one end of the junction differs from germline and may be a read error. The rearrangement links TRBV19 to TRBJ1-3; possibly TRBD1 for D (5 bases). The CDR3 extends over 16 amino acids. Germline CDR1 reads LNHDA; CDR2 reads SQIVND (reference sequence). CDR3 region: CASSNPGGSSGNTIYF. In DNA form, the CDR3 reads TGTGCCAGCAGTAACCCGGGGGGAAGCTCTGGAAACACCATATATTTT.

V is TRBV30 and J is TRBJ1-4; 7 bases line up with TRBD1. The CDR3 runs to 11 residues. Germline CDR1 reads GTSNPN; CDR2 reads SVGIG (reference sequence). The CDR3 reads CAAGQREKLFF. CDR3 sequence (DNA): TGTGCTGCGGGACAGAGGGAAAAACTGTTTTTT.

The CDR3 DNA is TGTGCCAGCAGTTACCCGGACTGGGGTGAGCAGTTCTTC. It translates to CASSYPDWGEQFF. The J gene is TRBJ2-1, the V gene TRBV6-5, with TRBD2 as a possible D gene (5 bases). The germline V gene has CDR1 MNHEY and CDR2 SVGAGI. This CDR3 is 13 amino acids long. V lost 2 bases to trimming and J lost 9 bases, with 11 bases between them.

V gene TRBV27 combines with J gene TRBJ2-3; D possibly uses TRBD1 or TRBD2 (6 bases each). Germline V gene lookup returns CDR1 MNHEY and CDR2 SMNVEV (reference sequence). The CDR3 spans 18 residues. V was cut by 1 base and J by 0 bases, with 17 bases left in between. The chain's CDR3 is CASSLFLSGGLSTDTQYF. The DNA of the CDR3 is TGTGCCAGCAGTTTATTCCTCTCTGGGGGGCTTAGCACAGATACGCAGTATTTT.

The genes are TRBV7-3 and TRBJ2-3; 10 positions agree with TRBD1. Germline CDR1 and CDR2: SGHTA and FQGTGA. V was pared by 0 bases and J by 2 bases, with 5 bases of the junction left unmatched. The length of the CDR3 is 17 residues. The CDR3 DNA reads as TGTGCCAGCAGCTTAACGTTCGGGACAGGGGCCACAGATACGCAGTATTTT. Its translation is CASSLTFGTGATDTQYF.

The chain joins TRBV7-8 to TRBJ2-7; D possibly corresponds to TRBD2 (5 bases). Trimming cost V 4 bases and J 3 bases, with 10 bases left between them. The length of the CDR3 is 13 residues. Germline-derived CDR1 and CDR2 are SGHVS and FQNEAQ. For the CDR3, the DNA is TGTGCCAGCAGCTCCGGGGTTCACTACGAGCAGTACTTC. It is translated as CASSSGVHYEQYF. The complete variable domain, with remaining parts taken from reference TRBV7-8 and TRBJ2-7, reads GAGVSQSPRYKVAKRGQDVALRCDPISGHVSLFWYQQALGQGPEFLTYFQNEAQLDKSGLPSDRFFAERPEGSVSTLKIQRTQQEDSAVYLCASSSGVHYEQYFGPGTRLTVT.

Worth noting for this clone: Relative to the germline gene, one junction end is altered; a read error may explain this. The chain links TRBV5-1 to TRBJ1-2, with D maybe TRBD1 (6 bases). The length of the CDR3 is 15 residues. Per the germline V gene, CDR1 is SGHRS and CDR2 is YFSETQ. The CDR3 DNA follows: TGCGCCAGCAGCTTGGGCTCTGCAGGGGTCTATGGCCACACCTTC. This gives the protein CASSLGSAGVYGHTF.

The chain combines TRBV5-4 with TRBJ1-2; TRBD1 is a possible D gene (5 bases). Germline loops: CDR1 SGHNT, CDR2 YYREEE (reference sequence). The V end lost 2 bases, the J end lost 8 bases, and 10 bases lay between the germline ends. This CDR3 is built from 12 residues. The CDR3 nucleotides are TGTGCCAGCAGCTTCCAGGGAGGGGGCTACACCTTC. This sequence encodes CASSFQGGGYTF.

This sequence joins TRBV4-1 and TRBJ2-5, with 11 positions matching TRBD2. The CDR3 runs 16 residues. Germline V gene sequence: CDR1 MGHRA, CDR2 YSYEKL. The junction had 8 bases not matched to a gene; V was cut back by 0 bases and J by 8 bases. The CDR3, as DNA: TGCGCCAGCAGCCAAGAAGGGGCTAGCGGGGGGCGAACCCAGTACTTC. Amino acid sequence: CASSQEGASGGRTQYF.